This is a list of T cell receptor beta chains from one sample in a study of T cells after yellow fever vaccination. Each CDR3 protein gets one entry after TCRdb re-called the 5' RACE reads with MiXCR. The sample has just over 250,000 distinct CDR3 sequences, 5.2% seen once. The sample consisted of CD4+ T cells sorted from PBMCs, taken on the day of the yellow fever booster vaccination. The receptors were sampled from a man aged 18 to 35 who received the YFV17D yellow fever vaccine. CDR3s include the opening cysteine and the closing phenylalanine or tryptophan. The D gene is left open where the match is weak. Clone size is shown for a subset of rows, as once, few, many or a class of expanded clone.

abundance,v_gene,d_gene,j_gene,CDR3nt,CDR3aa
-,TRBV20-1,TRBD2,TRBJ2-5,TGCAGTGCCCCCTGGGGGGGGTACAAAGAGACCCAGTACTTC,CSAPWGGYKETQYF
-,TRBV6-5,-,TRBJ2-7,TGTGCCAGCAGTCTTTTTCCCTGGAGGGAGCAGTACTTC,CASSLFPWREQYF
many,TRBV29-1,-,TRBJ1-5,TGCAGCGTTGGACAGGAGCTAAATCAGCCCCAGCATTTT,CSVGQELNQPQHF
-,TRBV7-8,-,TRBJ2-5,TGTGCCAGCAGCCCCCGGAGGGGCCCGGGCCTGAGAAAGACCCAGTACTTC,CASSPRRGPGLRKTQYF
-,TRBV6-2/TRBV6-3,-,TRBJ1-1,TGTGCCAGCGGTTACAGGGTGAACACTGAAGCTTTCTTT,CASGYRVNTEAFF
many,TRBV29-1,TRBD1,TRBJ2-3,TGCAGCGTTGGGGACAGGGGGCTGAATACGCAGTATTTT,CSVGDRGLNTQYF
few,TRBV6-1,-,TRBJ1-5,TGTGCCAGCAGTGAAGAGGGACCGGGGATTTTGCCCCAGCATTTT,CASSEEGPGILPQHF
-,TRBV2,-,TRBJ2-5,TGTGCCACCCAGGGCGAGGCGGGGGAGACCCAGTACTTC,CATQGEAGETQYF
-,TRBV7-2,TRBD2,TRBJ2-5,TGTGCCAGCAGCTTACTAGCGGGGGGGCGTGGGACCCAGTACTTC,CASSLLAGGRGTQYF
few,TRBV7-8,TRBD2,TRBJ2-1,TGTGCCAGCAGCCGGACTAGCGGGGGTAGGAGCTCCTACAATGAGCAGTTCTTC,CASSRTSGGRSSYNEQFF
many,TRBV3-1,-,TRBJ1-5,TGTGCCAGCAGCCAAGACAGCAATCAGCCCCAGCATTTT,CASSQDSNQPQHF
many,TRBV20-1,TRBD2,TRBJ2-1,TGCAGTGCTCGGACTAGCGGGGGGGATAGGGATGAGCAGTTCTTC,CSARTSGGDRDEQFF
few,TRBV10-3,TRBD1,TRBJ2-1,TGTGCCATCAGTGCTCGCCGGGACAGGCTATACAATGAGCAGTTCTTC,CAISARRDRLYNEQFF
-,TRBV5-5,-,TRBJ1-1,TGTGCCAGCAGCGAGAGGCCGAGGGAGAACACTGAAGCTTTCTTT,CASSERPRENTEAFF